A single sample gave rise to the 18 T cell receptor beta chains below, sequenced in a study of technical replicates of blood from a few donors. Sequenced by immunoSEQ multiplex PCR; TCRdb stores in-frame clones only, minus some. This table holds around 65,000 clones, 70% to 90% found once. The material sequenced was PBMCs. These receptors came from a human donor in good health. Some clones in this sample may be carry-over from other donors' samples.

The rearrangement links TRBV7-2 to TRBJ1-1, with TRBD1 as a possible D gene (6 bases). The CDR3 loop spans 15 amino acids. V lost 1 base to trimming and J lost 0 bases, with 9 bases between them. Germline CDR1 and CDR2: SGHTA and FQGNSA. This CDR3 is CASSLVGTLNTEAFF. CDR3 coding DNA: TGTGCCAGCAGCTTAGTTGGGACATTGAACACTGAAGCTTTCTTT.

This clone is a singleton in its sample. V usage is TRBV5-1 and J usage is TRBJ2-1; 8 bases are a match to TRBD2. J was trimmed by 5 bases and V by 0 bases; bases with no gene match: 1. CDR1 and CDR2 (germline): SGHRS, YFSETQ. The CDR3 is made up of 14 amino acids. The CDR3 nucleotides read TGCGCCAGCAGCTTGGGGGGACTAGACAATGAGCAGTTCTTC. Translating it yields CASSLGGLDNEQFF.

The chain is built from TRBV4-2 and TRBJ2-3; TRBD2 matches 13 bases. Trimming cost V 6 bases and J 6 bases; bases outside gene matches: 15. Per germline, CDR1 LGHNA and CDR2 YNFKEQ. This CDR3 has 18 amino acids. This CDR3 reads CASRLTSGGRRASDTQYF. The DNA of the CDR3 is TGTGCCAGCAGATTGACTAGCGGGGGGCGGAGGGCGTCCGATACGCAGTATTTT.

This sequence joins TRBV29-1 and TRBJ2-7; maybe TRBD1 (6 bases). Per the germline V gene, CDR1 is SQVTM and CDR2 is ANQGSEA. Trimming took 5 bases from V and 3 from J, leaving 8 bases between them. The CDR3 spans 11 residues. The CDR3 nucleotides read TGCAGCGTTCGACAGGTCTACGAGCAGTACTTC. This translates into CSVRQVYEQYF.

The V and J genes are TRBV29-1 and TRBJ1-2; D is undetermined. Germline CDR1 reads SQVTM; CDR2 reads ANQGSEA. The CDR3 runs 10 residues. V was clipped by 6 bases and J by 8 bases, with 10 bases between them. Written as DNA, the CDR3 is TGCAGCGTACTAGGCGGCGGCTACACCTTC. Amino acid sequence: CSVLGGGYTF.

V and J are TRBV10-3 and TRBJ2-3; TRBD1 aligns across 9 bases. The germline gives CDR1 ENHRY, CDR2 SYGVKD. J lost 6 bases, V lost 4 bases, and 11 bases had no gene match. The CDR3 consists of 16 residues. As DNA, the CDR3 is TGTGCCATCAGTGGGGGGGACAGGGTCTCGGGGGATACGCAGTATTTT. Its translation is CAISGGDRVSGDTQYF.

This chain connects TRBV5-4 to TRBJ2-3, with 11 bases identical to TRBD2. The CDR3 has 16 amino acids. J was trimmed by 3 bases and V by 7 bases; bases with no gene match: 10. Germline CDR1 SGHNT, CDR2 YYREEE (reference sequence). This chain's CDR3 is CASATRLAGGTDTQYF. In nucleotides, the CDR3 is TGTGCCAGCGCAACGAGGCTAGCGGGAGGAACAGATACGCAGTATTTT.

CDR3 sequence (DNA): TGCGCCAGCAGCAAAGGTCTTTCGGACAATGCGGCGGAGCAGTTCTTC. It yields the protein CASSKGLSDNAAEQFF. V gene TRBV5-1 combines with J gene TRBJ2-1; D may be TRBD1 (5 bases). V dropped 4 bases and J dropped 10 bases, with 24 bases sitting between them. Germline CDR1 reads SGHRS; CDR2 reads YFSETQ. This CDR3 has 16 amino acids.

The rearrangement links TRBV5-1 to TRBJ2-7; the D gene is possibly TRBD2 (5 bases). CDR1 is SGHRS, CDR2 YFSETQ, per germline. The CDR3 is made up of 13 amino acids. The ends were cut back, 3 bases at V and 4 bases at J, with 11 bases in the middle. CDR3 in DNA: TGCGCCAGCAGCTCTTCTGCGGGTTACGAGCAGTACTTC. This sequence encodes CASSSSAGYEQYF.

This clone has only one observation. The chain joins TRBV5-6 to TRBJ1-2; D is undetermined. The V end was cut by 4 bases, the J end by 2 bases, with 12 bases between. This CDR3 comprises 14 residues. The germline V gene has CDR1 SGHDT and CDR2 YYEEEE. CDR3 loop: CASSREDGNYGYTF. The CDR3, as DNA: TGTGCCAGCAGCCGGGAGGACGGAAACTATGGCTACACCTTC. The full variable domain, completed using reference TRBV5-6 and TRBJ1-2, is DAGVTQSPTHLIKTRGQQVTLRCSPKSGHDTVSWYQQALGQGPQFIFQYYEEEERQRGNFPDRFSGHQFPNYSSELNVNALLLGDSALYLCASSREDGNYGYTFGSGTRLTVV.

The CDR3 is CASSLRLGVYTEAFF. CDR3 sequence (DNA): TGTGCCAGCAGTTTGAGGCTCGGAGTGTACACTGAAGCTTTCTTT. The rearrangement links TRBV27 to TRBJ1-1; D unresolved. Trimming cost V 3 bases and J 3 bases, with 14 bases left between them. Germline V gives CDR1 MNHEY, CDR2 SMNVEV (reference sequence). The CDR3 runs to 15 residues.

The V and J genes are TRBV30 and TRBJ2-7, with D possibly TRBD2 on 6 matching bases. The CDR3 is 13 amino acids. V was pared by 2 bases and J by 9 bases, with 17 bases between. CDR1 is GTSNPN and CDR2 is SVGIG in the germline V gene (reference sequence). The CDR3 region is CAWSQDVGGRQYF. CDR3 bases: TGTGCCTGGAGTCAGGACGTGGGGGGAAGGCAGTACTTC.

CDR3 in DNA: TGTGCCAGTAGTGGACTAGCGTATGATGAGCAGTTCTTC. This encodes CASSGLAYDEQFF. The J gene is TRBJ2-1, the V gene TRBV19; 9 bases map to TRBD2. V trimming: 5 bases; J trimming: 8 bases; junction bases outside the gene matches: 4. Germline loops: CDR1 LNHDA, CDR2 SQIVND (reference sequence). The length of the CDR3 is 13 residues.

V and J are TRBV7-2 and TRBJ2-7; D not resolved. Per the germline V gene, CDR1 is SGHTA and CDR2 is FQGNSA. This CDR3 spans 15 amino acids. Trimming cost V 2 bases and J 1 base, with 12 bases left between them. CDR3 sequence reads: CASSLSAFVSYEQYF. CDR3 DNA: TGTGCCAGCAGCTTATCTGCGTTTGTATCCTACGAGCAGTACTTC.

This chain uses TRBV15 with TRBJ1-6; perhaps TRBD1 as D (6 bases). V dropped 2 bases and J dropped 5 bases, with 10 bases sitting between them. CDR3 length: 15 residues. The germline V gene has CDR1 LNHNV and CDR2 YYDKDF (reference sequence). Here the CDR3 DNA reads TGTGCCACCAGCAGACGGACAGAGCATAATTCACCCCTCCACTTT. Translated: CATSRRTEHNSPLHF. Variable domain in full (rest from reference TRBV15 and TRBJ1-6): DAMVIQNPRYQVTQFGKPVTLSCSQTLNHNVMYWYQQKSSQAPKLLFHYYDKDFNNEADTPDNFQSRRPNTSFCFLDIRSPGLGDTAMYLCATSRRTEHNSPLHFGNGTRLTVT.

The chain carries TRBV2 and TRBJ1-4, with 9 bases lining up with TRBD1. V dropped 8 bases and J dropped 4; count of bases not matched to a gene: 8. There are 15 residues in the CDR3. The germline CDR1 and CDR2 sequences are SNHLY and FYNNEI. This CDR3 reads CASRDRGYLNEKLFF. As DNA, the CDR3 is TGTGCCAGCCGAGACAGGGGGTACCTTAATGAAAAACTGTTTTTT.

This sequence joins TRBV7-9 and TRBJ1-1; no definite D call. The V gene's germline CDR1 is SEHNR and CDR2 FQNEAQ (reference sequence). The CDR3 contains 15 residues. V was cut by 5 bases and J by 1 base, with 14 bases left in between. CDR3 nucleotides: TGTGCCAGCAGCCCTTGGGAGAGTAGGAACACTGAAGCTTTCTTT. This codes for CASSPWESRNTEAFF.

The chain links TRBV7-2 to TRBJ2-7; weak D call: TRBD2 (6 bases). The CDR3 has 14 residues. CDR1 is SGHTA and CDR2 is FQGNSA in the germline V gene. The V and J ends lost 5 bases and 1 base respectively, with 12 bases between them. CDR3 sequence (DNA): TGTGCCAGCAGCGCGGCGGGGATGTCCTACGAGCAGTACTTC. Its protein product is CASSAAGMSYEQYF.